The T cell receptor (beta chain) described here comes from a study of response to subunit inactivated influenza vaccine. Study conclusions and caveats: Few additional T cells are recruited per seasonal influenza vaccination, authors suggested.

TCRdb re-called the RT-PCR reads through MiXCR, storing one row per CDR3 protein. Here the sample spans under 500,000 distinct CDR3 sequences, approximately 10% being singletons. Notes on this clonotype: Its antigen is not identified.

The TCR sequence derives from a man aged 50 to 59 who received an inactivated influenza vaccine. The sample consisted of PBMCs from blood, taken 40 to 50 days after vaccination.

The CDR3 sequence: CASSQEIWLAGIGEQFF. The CDR3 DNA sequence: TGCGCCAGCAGCCAAGAAATTTGGCTAGCGGGAATCGGTGAGCAGTTCTTC. The J gene is TRBJ2-1, the V gene TRBV4-3, with TRBD2 matching 9 bases. V lost 0 bases, J lost 9 bases, and 12 bases stayed unmatched. Germline lookup yields CDR1 LGHNA and CDR2 YSLEER. This CDR3 comprises 17 residues.